A single sample gave rise to the 14 T cell receptor beta chains below, sequenced in a study of cytomegalovirus exposure and HLA in healthy donors. The PCR made use of 60 Vbeta and 13 Jbeta primers. Method: immunoSEQ multiplex PCR; TCRdb's copy keeps in-frame clones and lacks some. The sample carries 150,000 or so clones, around 80% recorded once. The sequenced sample was PBMCs. Receptor source: a woman in her forties or fifties in good health and CMV-seropositive.

This clone was seen just once. V and J are TRBV6-5 and TRBJ1-2; 7 bases align to TRBD1. Germline CDR1 reads MNHEY; CDR2 reads SVGAGI. The CDR3 is 16 residues long. The trim removed 0 bases at V and 4 bases at J, leaving 8 bases unmatched. CDR3 coding DNA: TGTGCCAGCAGTTACTCGATTACAGGGGCAGGCTATGGCTACACCTTC. Translating gives CASSYSITGAGYGYTF.

CDR3 loop: CASSLVREQFF. DNA of the CDR3: TGTGCCAGCAGCTTAGTTCGGGAGCAGTTCTTC. This chain links TRBV7-2 with TRBJ2-1; D remains unclear. CDR1 and CDR2 (germline): SGHTA, FQGNSA. Trimming took off 1 base at V and 10 bases at J, with 5 bases between the two ends. The CDR3 contains 11 residues.

The rearrangement uses TRBV5-6 and TRBJ1-1; 9 bases match TRBD1. V trimming: 0 bases; J trimming: 5 bases; junction bases outside the gene matches: 5. CDR1 and CDR2 (germline): SGHDT, YYEEEE. The CDR3 covers 15 residues. The CDR3 coding sequence is TGTGCCAGCAGCTTGGTCTACAGGGGGCTGACTGAAGCTTTCTTT. Protein sequence: CASSLVYRGLTEAFF.

The chain combines TRBV7-2 with TRBJ2-5; 8 bases fit TRBD1. V dropped 3 bases and J dropped 6; count of bases not matched to a gene: 6. CDR1 and CDR2 from the germline V gene are SGHTA and FQGNSA. CDR3 size: 14 residues. The CDR3 spells CASSFRTGNKTQYF. CDR3 in DNA: TGTGCCAGCAGCTTCCGGACAGGGAATAAGACCCAGTACTTC.

The V call is TRBV9, the J call TRBJ2-5, with 8 bases lining up with TRBD1. V shed 1 base and J 5 bases; nucleotides not matched to a gene: 4. In germline, CDR1 is SGDLS, CDR2 YYNGEE. This CDR3 region has 14 residues. Here the CDR3 DNA reads TGTGCCAGCAGCGTACAGGGGGCTGGGGAGACCCAGTACTTC. Its translation: CASSVQGAGETQYF.

The V and J genes are TRBV27 and TRBJ1-1; D is ambiguous. Germline V CDR1 and CDR2: MNHEY, SMNVEV (reference sequence). Trimming removed 5 bases from V and 3 bases from J, with 10 bases in between. This CDR3 has 13 residues. The chain's CDR3 is CASSLNGYTEAFF. As DNA, the CDR3 is TGTGCCAGCAGTCTTAACGGGTACACTGAAGCTTTCTTT.

The chain links TRBV7-9 to TRBJ1-1; TRBD1 matches at 9 bases. CDR1 and CDR2 (germline): SEHNR, FQNEAQ (reference sequence). Unmatched junction bases numbered 0, after V lost 1 base and J lost 3 bases. The CDR3 runs to 14 residues. CDR3 nucleotides: TGTGCCAGCAGCTTAGGACAGGGGGACACTGAAGCTTTCTTT. Protein sequence: CASSLGQGDTEAFF. The whole variable domain, remainder taken from reference TRBV7-9 and TRBJ1-1, is DTGVSQNPRHKITKRGQNVTFRCDPISEHNRLYWYRQTLGQGPEFLTYFQNEAQLEKSRLLSDRFSAERPKGSFSTLEIQRTEQGDSAMYLCASSLGQGDTEAFFGQGTRLTVV.

V usage is TRBV5-1 and J usage is TRBJ2-7, with TRBD1 matching over 9 bases. V shed 4 bases, J shed 3 bases, and the junction held 5 bases outside the gene matches. CDR3 size: 14 residues. Germline V CDR1 and CDR2: SGHRS, YFSETQ. Here the CDR3 reads CASSPDRGDYEQYF. In DNA form, the CDR3 reads TGCGCCAGCAGCCCGGACAGGGGCGACTACGAGCAGTACTTC. Based on the CDR3 plus reference TRBV5-1 and TRBJ2-7, the full variable domain is KAGVTQTPRYLIKTRGQQVTLSCSPISGHRSVSWYQQTPGQGLQFLFEYFSETQRNKGNFPGRFSGRQFSNSRSEMNVSTLELGDSALYLCASSPDRGDYEQYFGPGTRLTVT.

The genes are TRBV11-2 and TRBJ1-1, with no clear D. The CDR3 covers 14 residues. The V gene lost 3 bases and the J gene lost 4 bases, with 12 bases spanning the gap. Germline assignment: CDR1 SGHAT and CDR2 FQNNGV. The CDR3 is CASSLGGLSTEAFF. CDR3 nucleotides: TGTGCCAGCAGCTTGGGAGGGTTGAGCACTGAAGCTTTCTTT.

The rearrangement uses TRBV7-9 and TRBJ2-7; TRBD2 is a possible D gene (6 bases). Trimming shortened V by 6 bases and J by 6 bases, and 21 bases separated the two germline ends. The germline gives CDR1 SEHNR, CDR2 FQNEAQ (reference sequence). The CDR3 covers 15 residues. The CDR3 sequence: CASSSTAGNIGEQYF. CDR3 bases: TGTGCCAGCAGTAGCACGGCGGGGAATATTGGCGAGCAGTACTTC.

This chain uses TRBV4-2 with TRBJ1-3; TRBD1 aligns across 8 bases. The CDR3 spans 17 residues. CDR1 and CDR2 (germline): LGHNA, YNFKEQ. J gave up 4 bases and V 3 bases, and 11 bases lay outside the gene matches. The DNA for the CDR3 is TGTGCCAGCAGCCAGGCCCGGACAGGGCTGAGAGGAAACACCATATATTTT. Its translation is CASSQARTGLRGNTIYF.

The DNA of the CDR3 is TGCGCCAGCAGCCAAGCTCCCTCGCAGTGGTACTTC. Residues: CASSQAPSQWYF. The V call is TRBV4-1, the J call TRBJ2-4; no clear D gene. V lost 1 base, J lost 15 bases, and 13 bases lay in between. The CDR3 is 12 amino acids. The V gene's germline CDR1 is MGHRA and CDR2 YSYEKL.

The gene calls are TRBV5-6 and TRBJ2-1; tentative D call: TRBD1 (6 bases). With 0 bases removed from V and 3 bases from J, the gap between germline ends came to 13 bases. From germline, CDR1 is SGHDT and CDR2 YYEEEE. The CDR3 runs to 16 residues. The CDR3 protein is CASSLDSGQHYNEQFF. CDR3 DNA sequence: TGTGCCAGCAGCTTGGATTCAGGACAGCACTACAATGAGCAGTTCTTC.

This chain joins TRBV4-3 and TRBJ2-5; tentatively, D is TRBD1 (5 bases). The CDR3 extends over 17 amino acids. Germline V gives CDR1 LGHNA, CDR2 YSLEER. Trimming took off 0 bases at V and 4 bases at J, with 18 bases between the two ends. CDR3 sequence reads: CASSQERSRRVPETQYF. The CDR3 nucleotides read TGCGCCAGCAGCCAAGAAAGGTCGCGCAGGGTCCCAGAGACCCAGTACTTC.